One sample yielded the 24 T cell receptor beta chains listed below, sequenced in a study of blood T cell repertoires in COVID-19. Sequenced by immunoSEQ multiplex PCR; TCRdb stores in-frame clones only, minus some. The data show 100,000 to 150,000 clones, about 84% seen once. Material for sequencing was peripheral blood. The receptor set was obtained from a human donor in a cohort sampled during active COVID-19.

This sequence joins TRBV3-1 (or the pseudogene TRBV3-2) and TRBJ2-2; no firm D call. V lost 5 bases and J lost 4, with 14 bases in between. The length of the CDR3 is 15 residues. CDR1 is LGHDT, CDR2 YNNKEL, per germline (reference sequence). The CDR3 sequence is CASSDNKRSTGELFF. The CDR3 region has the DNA TGTGCCAGCAGCGATAACAAGCGTAGCACCGGGGAGCTGTTTTTT.

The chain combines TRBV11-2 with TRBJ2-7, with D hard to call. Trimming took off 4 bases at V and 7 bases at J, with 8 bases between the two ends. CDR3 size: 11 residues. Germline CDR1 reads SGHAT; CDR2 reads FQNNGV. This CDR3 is CASSSQYEQYF. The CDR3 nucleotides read TGTGCCAGCAGCTCCCAGTATGAGCAGTACTTC.

This chain's CDR3 is CASAKTDRPNYGYTF. In DNA form, the CDR3 reads TGTGCCAGCGCTAAAACGGACAGGCCTAACTATGGCTACACCTTC. The chain combines TRBV6-5 with TRBJ1-2; 7 bases match TRBD1. The CDR3 is 15 residues long. Germline values: CDR1 MNHEY, CDR2 SVGAGI. The junction had 9 bases not matched to a gene; V was cut back by 8 bases and J by 0 bases.

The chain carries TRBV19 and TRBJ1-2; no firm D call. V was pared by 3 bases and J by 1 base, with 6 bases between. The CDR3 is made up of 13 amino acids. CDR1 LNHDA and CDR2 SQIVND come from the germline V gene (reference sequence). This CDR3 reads CASSIGVNYGYTF. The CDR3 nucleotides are TGTGCCAGTAGTATCGGGGTTAACTATGGCTACACCTTC.

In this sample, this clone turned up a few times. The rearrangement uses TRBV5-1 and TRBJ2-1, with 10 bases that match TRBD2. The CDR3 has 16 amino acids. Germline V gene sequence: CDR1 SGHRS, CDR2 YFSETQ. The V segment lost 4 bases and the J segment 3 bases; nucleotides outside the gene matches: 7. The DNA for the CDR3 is TGCGCCAGCAGCGATCCGGGACTAGCGAACTACAATGAGCAGTTCTTC. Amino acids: CASSDPGLANYNEQFF.

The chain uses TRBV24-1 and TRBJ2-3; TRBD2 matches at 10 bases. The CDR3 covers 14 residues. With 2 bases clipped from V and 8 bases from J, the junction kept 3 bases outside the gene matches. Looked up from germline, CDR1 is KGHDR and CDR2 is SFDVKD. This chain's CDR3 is CATSDSAGGFTQYF. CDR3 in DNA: TGTGCCACCAGTGATTCAGCGGGAGGGTTTACGCAGTATTTT.

The CDR3 region is CASGNREGSTEAFF. DNA of the CDR3: TGTGCCAGCGGGAACAGGGAGGGGAGCACTGAAGCTTTCTTT. This sequence joins TRBV6-5 and TRBJ1-1; weak D call: TRBD1 (6 bases). The CDR3 runs to 14 residues. Germline V gives CDR1 MNHEY, CDR2 SVGAGI. Deletions cut 8 bases from V and 4 bases from J, with 17 bases between.

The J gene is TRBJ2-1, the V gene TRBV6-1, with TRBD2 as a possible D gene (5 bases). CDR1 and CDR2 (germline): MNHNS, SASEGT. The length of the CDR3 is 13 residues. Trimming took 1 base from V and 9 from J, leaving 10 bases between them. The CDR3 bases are TGTGCCAGCAGTGAAGGTAGTGGAGGTGAGCAGTTCTTC. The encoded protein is CASSEGSGGEQFF.

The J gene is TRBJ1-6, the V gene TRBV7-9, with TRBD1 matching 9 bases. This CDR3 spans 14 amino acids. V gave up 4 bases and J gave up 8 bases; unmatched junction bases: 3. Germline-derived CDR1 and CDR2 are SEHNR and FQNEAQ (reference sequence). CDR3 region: CASSYRGQDSPLHF. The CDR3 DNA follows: TGTGCCAGCAGCTACAGGGGGCAGGATTCACCCCTCCACTTT.

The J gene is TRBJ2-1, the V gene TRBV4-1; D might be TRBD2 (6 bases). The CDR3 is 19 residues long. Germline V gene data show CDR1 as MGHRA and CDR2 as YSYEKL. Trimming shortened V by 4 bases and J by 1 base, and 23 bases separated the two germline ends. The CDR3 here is CASSPRPVPSGASYNEQFF. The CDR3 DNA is TGCGCCAGCAGCCCCCGACCCGTACCGTCGGGAGCATCCTACAATGAGCAGTTCTTC.

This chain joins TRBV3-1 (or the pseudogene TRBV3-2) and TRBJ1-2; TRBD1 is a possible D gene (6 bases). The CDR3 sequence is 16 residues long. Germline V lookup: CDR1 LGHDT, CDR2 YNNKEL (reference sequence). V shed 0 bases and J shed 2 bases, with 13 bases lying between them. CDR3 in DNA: TGTGCCAGCAGCCAAGAAATTCTCAGGGGCAACTATGGCTACACCTTC. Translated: CASSQEILRGNYGYTF.

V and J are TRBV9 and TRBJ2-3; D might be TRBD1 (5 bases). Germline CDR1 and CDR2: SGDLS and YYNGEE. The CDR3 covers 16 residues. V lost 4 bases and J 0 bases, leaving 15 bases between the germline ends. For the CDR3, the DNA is TGTGCCAGCAGCCACGAAGGGGCAGCTAGCACAGATACGCAGTATTTT. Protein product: CASSHEGAASTDTQYF.

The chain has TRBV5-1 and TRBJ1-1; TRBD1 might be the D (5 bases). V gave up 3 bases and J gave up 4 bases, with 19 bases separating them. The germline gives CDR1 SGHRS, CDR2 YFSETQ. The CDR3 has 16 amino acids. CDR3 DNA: TGCGCCAGCAGCTACGGTAATACAGGTATCGGCACTGAAGCTTTCTTT. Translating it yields CASSYGNTGIGTEAFF. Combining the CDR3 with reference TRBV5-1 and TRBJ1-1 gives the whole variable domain KAGVTQTPRYLIKTRGQQVTLSCSPISGHRSVSWYQQTPGQGLQFLFEYFSETQRNKGNFPGRFSGRQFSNSRSEMNVSTLELGDSALYLCASSYGNTGIGTEAFFGQGTRLTVV.

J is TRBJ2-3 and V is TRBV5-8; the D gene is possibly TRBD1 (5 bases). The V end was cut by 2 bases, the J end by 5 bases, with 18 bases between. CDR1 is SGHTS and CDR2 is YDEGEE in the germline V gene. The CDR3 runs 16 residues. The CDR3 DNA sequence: TGTGCCAGCAGCTTCGTGTTAGGGGTGGTCGTAGATACGCAGTATTTT. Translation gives CASSFVLGVVVDTQYF.

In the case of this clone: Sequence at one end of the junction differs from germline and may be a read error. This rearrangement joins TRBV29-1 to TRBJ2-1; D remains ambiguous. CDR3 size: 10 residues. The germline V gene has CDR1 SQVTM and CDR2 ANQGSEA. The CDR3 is CSVDNKEQFF. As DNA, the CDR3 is TGCAGCGTAGACAACAAAGAGCAGTTCTTC.

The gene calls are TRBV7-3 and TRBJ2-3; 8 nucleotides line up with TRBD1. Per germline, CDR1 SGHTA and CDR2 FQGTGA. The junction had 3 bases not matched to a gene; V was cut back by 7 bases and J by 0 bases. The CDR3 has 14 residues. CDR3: CASTNRGSTDTQYF. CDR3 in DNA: TGTGCCAGCACCAACAGGGGGAGCACAGATACGCAGTATTTT.

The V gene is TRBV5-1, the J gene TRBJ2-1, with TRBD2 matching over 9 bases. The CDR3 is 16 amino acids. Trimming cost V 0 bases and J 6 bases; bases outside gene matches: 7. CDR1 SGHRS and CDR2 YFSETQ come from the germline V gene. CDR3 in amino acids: CASSLDGTSRFNEQFF. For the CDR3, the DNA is TGCGCCAGCAGCTTGGACGGGACTAGCCGTTTCAATGAGCAGTTCTTC.

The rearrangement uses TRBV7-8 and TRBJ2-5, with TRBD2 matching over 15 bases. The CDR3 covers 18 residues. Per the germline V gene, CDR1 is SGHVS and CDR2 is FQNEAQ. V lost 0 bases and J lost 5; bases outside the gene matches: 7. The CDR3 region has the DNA TGTGCCAGCAGCTTAGCGGGACTAGCGGGAGGACCGGGGGAGACCCAGTACTTC. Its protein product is CASSLAGLAGGPGETQYF.

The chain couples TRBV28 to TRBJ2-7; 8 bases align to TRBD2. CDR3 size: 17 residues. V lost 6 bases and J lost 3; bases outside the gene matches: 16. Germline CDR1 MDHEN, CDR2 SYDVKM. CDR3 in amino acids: CASSLQLLLGLDYEQYF. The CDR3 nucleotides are TGTGCCAGCAGCTTACAATTACTTTTGGGACTAGACTACGAGCAGTACTTC. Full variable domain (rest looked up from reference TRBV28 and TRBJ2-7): DVKVTQSSRYLVKRTGEKVFLECVQDMDHENMFWYRQDPGLGLRLIYFSYDVKMKEKGDIPEGYSVSREKKERFSLILESASTNQTSMYLCASSLQLLLGLDYEQYFGPGTRLTVT.

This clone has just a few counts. The CDR3 reads CASTLRVLNYGYTF. The CDR3 coding sequence is TGTGCCAGCACCCTCAGGGTTTTAAACTATGGCTACACCTTC. The chain links TRBV11-2 to TRBJ1-2, with TRBD1 as a possible D gene (5 bases). Germline V gene lookup returns CDR1 SGHAT and CDR2 FQNNGV. The CDR3 runs to 14 residues. V was trimmed by 7 bases and J by 2 bases, leaving 14 bases between them.

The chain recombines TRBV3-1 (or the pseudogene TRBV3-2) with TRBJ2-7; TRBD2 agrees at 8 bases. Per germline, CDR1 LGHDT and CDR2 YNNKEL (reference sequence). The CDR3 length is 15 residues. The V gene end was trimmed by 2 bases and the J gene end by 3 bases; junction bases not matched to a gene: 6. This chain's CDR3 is CASSQRLAGVYEQYF. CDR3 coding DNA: TGTGCCAGCAGCCAACGCCTAGCGGGTGTCTACGAGCAGTACTTC.

The chain's CDR3 is CARLSGTSGPGEQFF. DNA of the CDR3: TGTGCCAGGCTGTCGGGGACTAGCGGCCCGGGTGAGCAGTTCTTC. The V and J genes are TRBV19 and TRBJ2-1; 11 bases fit TRBD2. CDR1 and CDR2 (germline): LNHDA, SQIVND (reference sequence). The V and J ends lost 9 bases and 9 bases, in that order; junction bases with no gene match: 13. The CDR3 covers 15 residues.

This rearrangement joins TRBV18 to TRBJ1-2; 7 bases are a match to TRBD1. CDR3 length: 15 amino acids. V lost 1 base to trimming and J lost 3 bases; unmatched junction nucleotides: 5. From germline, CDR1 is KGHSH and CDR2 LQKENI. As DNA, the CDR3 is TGTGCCAGCTCACCACAGGGGGCGAGGGACTATGGCTACACCTTC. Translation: CASSPQGARDYGYTF.

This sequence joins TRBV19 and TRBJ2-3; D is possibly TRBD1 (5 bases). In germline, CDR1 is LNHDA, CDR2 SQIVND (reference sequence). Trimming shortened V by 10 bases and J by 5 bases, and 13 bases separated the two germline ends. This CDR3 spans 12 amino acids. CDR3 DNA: TGTGCCACCCGACAGTTGGGAGATACGCAGTATTTT. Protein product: CATRQLGDTQYF.